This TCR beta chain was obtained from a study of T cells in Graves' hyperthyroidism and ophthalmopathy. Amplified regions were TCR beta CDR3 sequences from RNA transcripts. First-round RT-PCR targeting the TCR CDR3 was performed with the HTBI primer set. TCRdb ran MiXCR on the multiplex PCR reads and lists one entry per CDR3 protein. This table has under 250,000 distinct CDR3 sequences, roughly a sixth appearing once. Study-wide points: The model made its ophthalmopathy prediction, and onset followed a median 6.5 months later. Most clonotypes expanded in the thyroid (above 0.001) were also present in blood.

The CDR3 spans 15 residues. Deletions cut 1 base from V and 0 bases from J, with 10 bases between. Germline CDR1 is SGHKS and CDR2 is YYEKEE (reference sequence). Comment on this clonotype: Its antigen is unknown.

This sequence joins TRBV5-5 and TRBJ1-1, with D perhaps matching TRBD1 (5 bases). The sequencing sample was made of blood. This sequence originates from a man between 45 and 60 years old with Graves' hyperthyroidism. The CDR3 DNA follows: TGTGCCAGCAGCTTGCTTCGACAGATGAACACTGAAGCTTTCTTT. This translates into CASSLLRQMNTEAFF. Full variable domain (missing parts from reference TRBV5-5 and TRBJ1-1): DAGVTQSPTHLIKTRGQQVTLRCSPISGHKSVSWYQQVLGQGPQFIFQYYEKEERGRGNFPDRFSARQFPNYSSELNVNALLLGDSALYLCASSLLRQMNTEAFFGQGTRLTVV.